This T cell receptor beta chain was captured by sequencing in a study of blood T cell repertoires in COVID-19. Across the whole study: The study drew acute and convalescent COVID-19 samples from the United States, Italy and Spain. PBMCs, B-cell-depleted T cells, or T cells provided the cDNA or gDNA that made up the material.

V was pared by 5 bases and J by 4 bases, with 5 bases of the junction left unmatched. Germline V CDR1 and CDR2: SGDLS, YYNGEE. This CDR3 comprises 15 residues. How the authors handled the data: Amplification of reference gene primers provided the estimated nucleated cell counts. The method was immunoSEQ multiplex PCR; TCRdb's version includes in-frame clones alone and lacks a portion of them. V, J and clone size are those of that table, while D and trimming were read from the DNA. There are around 160,000 clones in the sample; around four fifths occur only once, and about 3% lies in the top ten. The sequence was obtained from a woman aged 40 to 49 with active or convalescent COVID-19. The source material was peripheral blood. The rearrangement links TRBV9 to TRBJ2-2; 10 bases are shared with TRBD1. In DNA form, the CDR3 reads TGTGCCAGCAGTGCGGACAGGGGGGGCACCGGGGAGCTGTTTTTT. Its translation is CASSADRGGTGELFF.